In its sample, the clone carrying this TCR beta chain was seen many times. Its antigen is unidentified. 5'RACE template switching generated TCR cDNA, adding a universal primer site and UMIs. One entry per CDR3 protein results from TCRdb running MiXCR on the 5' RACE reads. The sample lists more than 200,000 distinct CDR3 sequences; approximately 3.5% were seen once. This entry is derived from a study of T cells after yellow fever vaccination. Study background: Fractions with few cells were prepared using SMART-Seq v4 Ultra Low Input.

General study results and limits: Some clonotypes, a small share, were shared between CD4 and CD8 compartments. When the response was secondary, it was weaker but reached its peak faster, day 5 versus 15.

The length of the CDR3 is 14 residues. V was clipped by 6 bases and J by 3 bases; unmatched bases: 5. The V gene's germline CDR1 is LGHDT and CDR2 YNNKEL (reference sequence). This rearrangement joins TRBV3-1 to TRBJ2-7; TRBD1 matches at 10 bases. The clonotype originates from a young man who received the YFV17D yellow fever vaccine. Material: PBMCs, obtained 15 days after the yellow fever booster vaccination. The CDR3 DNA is TGTGCCAGCAGTGCCGGGACAGGGGACTACGAGCAGTACTTC. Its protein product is CASSAGTGDYEQYF.